This T cell receptor beta chain was captured in a study of regulatory T cells in long-lasting Graves disease. A word on this clonotype: The target antigen is unknown. A much larger clone is a single base away; this may be a read error.

The study, taken as a whole, reports: Reduced TCR diversity was observed in persistent Graves' patients versus newly diagnosed patients.

To make TCR beta libraries, researchers used iRepertoire HTBI primers and Arm-PCR of CDR3 regions. MiXCR was run by TCRdb on the multiplex PCR reads, yielding one entry per CDR3 protein. The sample contains 650,000 to 850,000 distinct CDR3 sequences, 25% to 35% of which appear only once. Time point noted: persistent/refractory GD, antithyroid drugs over 5 years with positive TRAb. RNA from PBMCs was the source of the TCR library. The sample in question was peripheral blood mononuclear cells (PBMCs), obtained when the disease was refractory, from a patient treated with antithyroid drugs. The clonotype originates from a female donor with Graves disease.

The CDR3 coding sequence is TGTGCCAGCAGTTACCCTCCTGCGTCGGTCCCGGAAAAACTGTTTTTT. Protein product: CASSYPPASVPEKLFF. The chain combines TRBV6-2 or TRBV6-3 with TRBJ1-4; D not resolved. Trimming took off 2 bases at V and 8 bases at J, with 18 bases between the two ends. This CDR3 comprises 16 residues. The germline V gene has CDR1 MNHEY and CDR2 SVGEGT.